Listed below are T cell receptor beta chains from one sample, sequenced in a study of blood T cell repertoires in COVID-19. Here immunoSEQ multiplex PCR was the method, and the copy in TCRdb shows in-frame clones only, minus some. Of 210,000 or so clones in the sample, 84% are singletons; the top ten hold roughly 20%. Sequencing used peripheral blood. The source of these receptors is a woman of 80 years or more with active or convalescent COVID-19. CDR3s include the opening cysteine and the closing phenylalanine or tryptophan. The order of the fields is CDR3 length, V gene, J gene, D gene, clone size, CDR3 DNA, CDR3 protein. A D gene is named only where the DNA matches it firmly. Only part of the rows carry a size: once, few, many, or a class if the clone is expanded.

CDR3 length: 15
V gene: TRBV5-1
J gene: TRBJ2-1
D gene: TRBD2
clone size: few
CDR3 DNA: TGCGCCAGCGGGGGACTAGCGGGAGCCTACAATGAGCAGTTCTTC
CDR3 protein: CASGGLAGAYNEQFF

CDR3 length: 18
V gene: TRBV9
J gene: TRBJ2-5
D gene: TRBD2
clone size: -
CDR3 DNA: TGTGCCAGCAGCGTAGAGATAGCGGGGGGGATATCACGAGAGACCCAGTACTTC
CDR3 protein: CASSVEIAGGISRETQYF

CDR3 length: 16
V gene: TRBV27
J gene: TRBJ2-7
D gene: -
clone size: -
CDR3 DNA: TGTGCCAGCAGTCCCCTGGGGGGGGCCCGGTCCTACGAGCAGTACTTC
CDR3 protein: CASSPLGGARSYEQYF

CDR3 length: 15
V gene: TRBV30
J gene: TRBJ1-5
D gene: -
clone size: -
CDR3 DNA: TGTGCCTGGAGTATTCCGGGGGATGGCAATCAGCCCCAGCATTTT
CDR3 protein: CAWSIPGDGNQPQHF

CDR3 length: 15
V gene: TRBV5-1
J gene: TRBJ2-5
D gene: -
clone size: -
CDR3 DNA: TGCGCCAGCAGCGGGGCGGGGCTAGCCCAAGAGACCCAGTACTTC
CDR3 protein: CASSGAGLAQETQYF

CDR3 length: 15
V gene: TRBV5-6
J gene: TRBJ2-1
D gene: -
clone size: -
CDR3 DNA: TGTGCCAGCAGCCCGGACGCCGGAGGATACAATGAGCAGTTCTTC
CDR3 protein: CASSPDAGGYNEQFF

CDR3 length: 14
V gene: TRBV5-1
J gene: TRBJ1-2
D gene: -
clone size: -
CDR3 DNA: TGCGCCAGCAGCTTGGTGGCAGGGTCGGGTGGCTACACCTTC
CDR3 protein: CASSLVAGSGGYTF

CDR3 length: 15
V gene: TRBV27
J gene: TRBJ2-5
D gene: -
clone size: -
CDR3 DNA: TGTGCCAGCAGTCCCAGGTTAAGCACTCAAGAGACCCAGTACTTC
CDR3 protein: CASSPRLSTQETQYF

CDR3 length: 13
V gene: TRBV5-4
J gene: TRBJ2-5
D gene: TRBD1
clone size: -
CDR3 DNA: TGTGCCAGCAGCTTCACAGGGGAAGAGACCCAGTACTTC
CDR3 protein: CASSFTGEETQYF

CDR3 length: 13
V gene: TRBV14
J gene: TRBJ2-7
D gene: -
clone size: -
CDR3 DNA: TGTGCCAGCAGAAACAGGGCTTCCTACGAGCAGTACTTC
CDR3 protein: CASRNRASYEQYF

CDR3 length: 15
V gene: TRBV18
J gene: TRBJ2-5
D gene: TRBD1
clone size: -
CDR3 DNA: TGTGCCAGCTCACCAGGGGACAGGGGAAAAGAGACCCAGTACTTC
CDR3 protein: CASSPGDRGKETQYF

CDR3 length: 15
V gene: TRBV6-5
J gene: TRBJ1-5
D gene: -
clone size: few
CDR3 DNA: TGTGCCAGCAGTTACTCGGATAGGGGGAATCAGCCCCAGCATTTT
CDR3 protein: CASSYSDRGNQPQHF

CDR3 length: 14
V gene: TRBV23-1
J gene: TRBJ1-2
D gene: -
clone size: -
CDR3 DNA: TGCGCCAGCAGTCATCCTGGCTGTCAGTATGGCTACACCTTC
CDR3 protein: CASSHPGCQYGYTF

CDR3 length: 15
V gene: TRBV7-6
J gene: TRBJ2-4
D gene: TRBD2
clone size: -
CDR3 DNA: TGTGCCAGCAGCTTAGGGACTAGCGGAATAAACATTCAGTACTTC
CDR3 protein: CASSLGTSGINIQYF

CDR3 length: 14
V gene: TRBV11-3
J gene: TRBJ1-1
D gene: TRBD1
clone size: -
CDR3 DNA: TGTGCCAGCCGAACAGGGGGAAAGAACACTGAAGCTTTCTTT
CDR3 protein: CASRTGGKNTEAFF

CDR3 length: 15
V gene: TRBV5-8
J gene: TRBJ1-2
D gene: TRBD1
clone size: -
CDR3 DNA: TGTGCCAGCAGCTATCGGGACAGGTCAAACTATGGCTACACCTTC
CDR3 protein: CASSYRDRSNYGYTF

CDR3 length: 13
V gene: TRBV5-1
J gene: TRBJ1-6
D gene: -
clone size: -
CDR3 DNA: TGCGCCAGCAGCGAGCAGGGGCCATCACCCCTCCACTTT
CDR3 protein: CASSEQGPSPLHF

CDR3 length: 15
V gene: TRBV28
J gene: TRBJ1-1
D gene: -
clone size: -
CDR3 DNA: TGTGCCAGCAGTTTAGTCGGGGCGGGGGACACTGAAGCTTTCTTT
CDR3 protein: CASSLVGAGDTEAFF

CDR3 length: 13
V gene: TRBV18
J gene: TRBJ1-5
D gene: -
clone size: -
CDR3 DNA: TGTGCCAGCTCACCAACAAACAATCAGCCCCAGCATTTT
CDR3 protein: CASSPTNNQPQHF

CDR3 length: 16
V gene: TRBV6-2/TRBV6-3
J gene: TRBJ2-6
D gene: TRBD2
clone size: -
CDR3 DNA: TGTGCCAGCAGTTACACCCGGGGGGACGGGGCCAACGTCCTGACTTTC
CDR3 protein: CASSYTRGDGANVLTF

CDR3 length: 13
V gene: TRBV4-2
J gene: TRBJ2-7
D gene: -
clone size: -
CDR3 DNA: TGTGCCAGCAGTATTTCCGGGGTCTACGAGCAGTACTTC
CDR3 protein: CASSISGVYEQYF

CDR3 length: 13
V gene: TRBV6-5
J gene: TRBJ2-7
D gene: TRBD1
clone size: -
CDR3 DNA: TGTGCCAGTTCGGGGACAGGGACGTACGAGCAGTACTTC
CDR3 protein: CASSGTGTYEQYF

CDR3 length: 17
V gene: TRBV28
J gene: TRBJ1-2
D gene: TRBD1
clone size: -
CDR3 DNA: TGTGCCAGCAGCTCCTATTCCCGGACAGGGTTTAACTATGGCTACACCTTC
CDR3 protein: CASSSYSRTGFNYGYTF

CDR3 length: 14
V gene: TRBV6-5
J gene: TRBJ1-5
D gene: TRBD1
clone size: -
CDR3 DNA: TGTGCCAGCACCGGGACAGGTGGGAATCAGCCCCAGCATTTT
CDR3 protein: CASTGTGGNQPQHF

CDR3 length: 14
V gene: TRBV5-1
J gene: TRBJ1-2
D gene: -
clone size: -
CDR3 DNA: TGCGCCAGCAGCTTGGGACAGTCCTACTATGGCTACACCTTC
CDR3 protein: CASSLGQSYYGYTF

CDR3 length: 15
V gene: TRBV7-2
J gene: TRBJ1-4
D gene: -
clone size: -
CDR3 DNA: TGTGCCAGCAGCTTAGATGGCCGGGCTAATGAAAAACTGTTTTTT
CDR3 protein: CASSLDGRANEKLFF

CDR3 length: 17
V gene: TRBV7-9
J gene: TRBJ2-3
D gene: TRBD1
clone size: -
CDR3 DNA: TGTGCCAGCAGCTCGGGCTCCAGGGGGAAAAGCACAGATACGCAGTATTTT
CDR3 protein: CASSSGSRGKSTDTQYF

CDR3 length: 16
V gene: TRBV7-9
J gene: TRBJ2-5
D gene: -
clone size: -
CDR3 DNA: TGTGCCAGCAGCAAATCCGGGACTGGGTCCTCGGGGACCCAGTACTTC
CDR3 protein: CASSKSGTGSSGTQYF

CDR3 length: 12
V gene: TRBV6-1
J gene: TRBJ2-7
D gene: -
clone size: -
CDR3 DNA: TGTGCCAGCAGTGACGGGGTCGACGAGCAGTACTTC
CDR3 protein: CASSDGVDEQYF

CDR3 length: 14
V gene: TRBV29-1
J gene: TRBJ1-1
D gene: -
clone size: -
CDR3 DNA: TGCAGCGTTGGGACAGATAAAAGATTTTCTGAAGCTTTCTTT
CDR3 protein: CSVGTDKRFSEAFF